What follows is one TCR beta chain and its context. No cognate antigen has been identified for it. No per-base quality is available; no much larger clone lies one base away. The record originates from a study of blood T cell repertoires in COVID-19 (dated by TCRdb to between 2020 and 2021). Background for the entire study: Samples from collaborators originated in the United States, Italy and Spain and spanned both the acute and convalescent phases of COVID-19. Sample metadata almost always included a de-identified subject ID, COVID-19 status, age in years and sex. The material from the prospective study consisted of cDNA or gDNA derived from T cells, B-cell-depleted T cells, or PBMCs. The repertoires were released in a freely available public database meant as a resource for research on the immune response to SARS-CoV-2. Deeply sampled blood TCRbeta repertoires from subjects exposed to, actively infected with, or recovered from COVID-19 were included in the dataset. The samples were drawn from two sources: the first 160 participants of the ongoing ImmuneRACE study, and some 1,300 subjects contributed by 6 global collaborators. HLA class I and class II types, where available, came from metadata supplied by the sample provider rather than from assay-based typing. Broader findings and caveats from the paper: How much clinical and demographic metadata was included differed by source and by participant, and the metadata was provided uncurated.

In the prospective study, participants were 18 to 89 years old, resided in 25 or so geographic areas of the United States, and were enrolled through a virtual design. In the prospective study, participants were assigned to cohorts based on the clinical history participants reported in a screening survey and a study questionnaire. Recovered participants in ImmuneRACE Cohort 3 were defined as having two consecutive negative NP/OP PCR tests, clearance from a healthcare professional, or resolution of symptoms. In the prospective study, whole blood, serum and a nasopharyngeal or oropharyngeal swab were collected from each participant by mobile phlebotomists. Prospective study participants could optionally give additional blood draws and questionnaires over an approximately two-month period. Before DNA extraction, prospective study blood samples were shipped either frozen or at room temperature. The CDR3 contains 13 residues, cysteine and phenylalanine counted. This entry keeps only the CDR3 DNA: 39 bases, framed from base 1. The junction shows trimming of 4 bases on V and 8 bases on J, and the gene matches do not reach 5 bases of it. The germline V gene encodes CDR1 MNHEY and CDR2 SVGAGI.

TCRbeta CDR3 regions were amplified from genomic DNA by means of the immunoSEQ Assay, a bias-controlled multiplex PCR. The authors' pipeline ran thus. The number of nucleated cells in each sample was estimated by amplification of reference gene primers within the assay. Sequence reads were collapsed and filtered to measure the absolute abundance of every unique TCRbeta CDR3 rearrangement. Productive Simpson clonality was computed per sample as the square root of Simpson's diversity index over productive rearrangements. Sourced from immuneACCESS, this table was stored by TCRdb with only in-frame sequences that have V and J called. A share of the clones is absent; for the studies checked, an unresolved V gene accounts for under half, and the remainder has no known explanation. V, J and clone size were drawn from that table, and D and trimming were deduced from the DNA. The sample yields about 370,000 clones; roughly nine tenths were counted once. The top ten clones comprise 0.9% to 1.1% of the sample.

The rearrangement joined TRBV6-5 to TRBJ2-1, with TRBD2 identical over 7 junction bases. The sample was PBMCs or T cells enriched from blood (not recorded which). This receptor was obtained from a man aged 18 to 29 who had recovered from COVID-19. The CDR3 in this case is CASSSGLVHEQFF. The nucleotides are TGTGCCAGCAGTTCCGGACTAGTCCATGAGCAGTTCTTC.